The clone carrying this T cell receptor beta chain appeared a single time. What it binds is unknown. The sample carries other DNA sequences with the same CDR3. The sample comes from a study of T cell responses to AZD1222 COVID-19 vaccine. Study in general: Doses given second, at about 4 or about 12 weeks, were pooled.

Trimming cost V 4 bases and J 1 base, with 12 bases left between them. CDR3 size: 15 residues. Germline CDR1 and CDR2: SGDLS and YYNGEE. Overall study findings and caveats: Females outnumbered males among donors, who were mostly white British; clonal diversity was possibly underestimated. Repertoire samples came only from after the peak T cell response.

TCRdb keeps only in-frame clones here, not all; method: immunoSEQ multiplex PCR. Of 120,000 or so clones listed, about 91% were seen once; the top ten hold approximately 2.5%. V gene TRBV9 combines with J gene TRBJ2-1, with D maybe TRBD2 (5 bases). This receptor was obtained from an adult in good health. Specimen: peripheral blood, collected on day 0 of AZD1222 vaccination. The CDR3 DNA reads TGTGCCAGCAGCCCGAGCGGCGGTTCCTACAATGAGCAGTTCTTC. Its protein product is CASSPSGGSYNEQFF. Complete variable domain (other parts from reference TRBV9 and TRBJ2-1): DSGVTQTPKHLITATGQRVTLRCSPRSGDLSVYWYQQSLDQGLQFLIQYYNGEERAKGNILERFSAQQFPDLHSELNLSSLELGDSALYFCASSPSGGSYNEQFFGPGTRLTVL.